What follows is one TCR beta chain and its context. Antigen unknown. Primed by a sample-barcoded 5' primer and a J-beta primer mix, a second PCR proceeded for 7 to 11 cycles. MiXCR, run by TCRdb on the 5' RACE reads, gives a single entry per CDR3 protein. This sample has about 1,500,000 distinct CDR3 sequences, with 40% to 50% found just once. The germline gives CDR1 LNHNV, CDR2 YYDKDF (reference sequence). The CDR3 extends over 12 amino acids. Trimming removed 5 bases at V and 5 bases at J, with 7 bases between. The source of the sample is a study of blood T cells in healthy people across ages. Study-wide points: Leaving the PBMCs unsorted stopped any conclusive comparison of naive versus antigen-experienced cells.

The chain recombines TRBV15 with TRBJ1-5; the D is unclear. The receptor was isolated from a young woman in good health. Sequencing was done on a sample of blood. The CDR3 DNA is TGTGCCACCAGCCCCTCGGATCAGCCCCAGCATTTT. Amino acids: CATSPSDQPQHF. Full variable domain (rest looked up from reference TRBV15 and TRBJ1-5): DAMVIQNPRYQVTQFGKPVTLSCSQTLNHNVMYWYQQKSSQAPKLLFHYYDKDFNNEADTPDNFQSRRPNTSFCFLDIRSPGLGDTAMYLCATSPSDQPQHFGDGTRLSIL.